A single sample gave rise to the 9 T cell receptor beta chains below, sequenced in a study of tumor-infiltrating lymphocytes in primary liver carcinoma. Researchers generated TCR beta cDNA from 500 to 600 ng of total RNA, relying on a constant-region primer. Libraries of TCR beta came from three nested multiplex PCR rounds with slightly modified ARM-PCR. In the first two PCR rounds, TRBV1-TRBV30 forward primers were paired with a C-beta reverse primer, and each round lasted roughly 9 cycles. TCRdb ran MiXCR on the multiplex PCR reads and lists one entry per CDR3 protein. The repertoire holds more than 95,000 distinct CDR3 sequences, with around 83% as singletons. Without any cell sorting, roughly 17-31 mg of bulk tissue yielded co-extracted RNA and DNA. The sample comprised liver tumor tissue from sampling region 3. Regarding subset: tumor region T3, left-lateral pole. These receptors originate from a man aged 35-49 years with primary liver carcinoma and hepatitis B virus infection.

Regarding this clonotype: One junction end does not reproduce the germline sequence, and a read error may be involved. The chain recombines TRBV10-2 with TRBJ2-5, with D maybe TRBD1 (5 bases). CDR1 is WSHSY and CDR2 is SAAADI in the germline V gene. The CDR3 totals 13 residues. The CDR3, as DNA: TGTGCCAGCAGTGATACCAGGGTGGAGACCCAGTACTTC. Translating gives CASSDTRVETQYF.

V usage is TRBV7-2 and J usage is TRBJ2-5, with 14 bases fitting TRBD2. J lost 5 bases, V lost 9 bases, and 11 bases had no gene match. This CDR3 spans 16 amino acids. Germline V CDR1 and CDR2: SGHTA, FQGNSA. The DNA for the CDR3 is TGTGCCAGAAGCCCTACGGGACTAGCGGGGGTGGAGACCCAGTACTTC. Its translation is CARSPTGLAGVETQYF. Supplemented by reference TRBV7-2 and TRBJ2-5, the full variable domain reads GAGVSQSPSNKVTEKGKDVELRCDPISGHTALYWYRQSLGQGLEFLIYFQGNSAPDKSGLPSDRFSAERTGGSVSTLTIQRTQQEDSAVYLCARSPTGLAGVETQYFGPGTRLLVL.

As regards this clonotype: A read error may produce the germline difference seen at one junction end. The rearrangement links TRBV12-3 or TRBV12-4 to TRBJ2-7; D is unresolved. The CDR3 runs 14 residues. This CDR3 reads CASSLVARPFEQYF. The CDR3 nucleotides read TGTGCCAGCAGTTTAGTAGCCAGACCATTCGAGCAGTACTTT.

This rearrangement joins TRBV4-3 to TRBJ2-1; a possible D gene is TRBD2 (5 bases). The CDR3 extends over 17 amino acids. Germline assignment: CDR1 LGHNA and CDR2 YSLEER. V lost 10 bases to trimming and J lost 3 bases, with 25 bases between them. CDR3 bases: TGCGCCAATAGCCAGGAACTGGAGGTCCCTCTCTACAATGAGCAGTTCTTC. This sequence encodes CANSQELEVPLYNEQFF.

The V gene is TRBV29-1, the J gene TRBJ1-2, with D uncertain. CDR1 is SQVTM, CDR2 ANQGSEA, per germline. Deletions cut 7 bases from V and 0 bases from J, with 12 bases between. CDR3 length: 13 residues. This CDR3 reads CSAPELANYGYTF. CDR3 nucleotides: TGCAGCGCCCCAGAGTTGGCTAACTATGGCTACACCTTC.

Concerning this clonotype itself: Lacking the conserved final phenylalanine or tryptophan, this CDR3 likely reflects a read error. J is TRBJ2-6 and V is TRBV11-2, with D perhaps TRBD2 (5 bases). Trimming removed 11 bases from V and 0 bases from J, with 14 bases in between. Germline V gene data show CDR1 as SGHAT and CDR2 as FQNNGV. This CDR3 region has 15 residues. The CDR3 spells CASQRPRSGANVLTI. CDR3 nucleotides: TGTGCCTCACAGCGGCCGCGCTCTGGGGCCAACGTCCTGACTATC.

About this clonotype: A much larger clone lies a single base off, so this may be a read error. The rearrangement joins TRBV7-9 to TRBJ2-1; D remains ambiguous. CDR3 length equals 11 residues. Germline CDR1 reads SEHNR; CDR2 reads FQNEAQ (reference sequence). This CDR3 is CVSSHDDEQFF. CDR3 nucleotide sequence: TGTGTCAGCAGCCATGACGATGAGCAGTTCTTC.

This clonotype was recorded at least ten times. The V and J genes are TRBV5-1 and TRBJ2-1; D possibly corresponds to TRBD1 (6 bases). Germline assignment: CDR1 SGHRS and CDR2 YFSETQ. This CDR3 is built from 13 residues. V was cut by 0 bases and J by 12 bases, with 13 bases left in between. As DNA, the CDR3 is TGCGCCAGCAGCTTGGGAAAACAGGGAAGGCAGTTCTTC. Encoded protein: CASSLGKQGRQFF. Complete variable domain (other parts from reference TRBV5-1 and TRBJ2-1): KAGVTQTPRYLIKTRGQQVTLSCSPISGHRSVSWYQQTPGQGLQFLFEYFSETQRNKGNFPGRFSGRQFSNSRSEMNVSTLELGDSALYLCASSLGKQGRQFFGPGTRLTVL.

To note about this clonotype: Compared with germline, one end of the junction differs, possibly owing to a read error. V and J are TRBV29-1 and TRBJ2-7; TRBD1 or TRBD2 may be the D gene (5 bases each). Germline V gives CDR1 SQVTM, CDR2 ANQGSEA. The CDR3 sequence is 16 residues long. The DNA for the CDR3 is TGTAGGGCCATGACATCTGGGACCGACACTCCCTACGAGCAGTACTTC. Translating it yields CRAMTSGTDTPYEQYF.